This passage covers 8 T cell receptor beta chains from one sample sequenced in a study of cytomegalovirus exposure and HLA in healthy donors. This PCR relied on a set of 60 Vbeta primers and 13 Jbeta primers. The repertoire was sequenced with immunoSEQ multiplex PCR; TCRdb's copy has only in-frame clones and lacks some. The sample carries around 110,000 clones, 75% to 85% recorded once. The sequenced material came from PBMCs. The receptors derive from a man in his thirties or forties in good health and CMV-seropositive.

The chain joins TRBV23-1 to TRBJ1-2; D remains unclear. TRBV23-1 is placed among ORFs of uncertain function. The CDR3 is 12 residues long. V lost 3 bases and J lost 2, with 4 bases in between. The CDR3 loop is CASSQQNYGYTF. CDR3 nucleotides: TGCGCCAGCAGTCAGCAGAACTATGGCTACACCTTC.

This clone showed up just a few times. This sequence joins TRBV28 and TRBJ2-7; a weak D match, TRBD1 (6 bases). There are 15 residues in the CDR3. V was shortened by 5 bases and J by 5 bases, with 19 bases between the two germline ends. Germline values: CDR1 MDHEN, CDR2 SYDVKM. In DNA, the CDR3 is TGTGCCAGCAGTCCCTTCACAGGGAGTCTCCACGAGCAGTACTTC. Translation: CASSPFTGSLHEQYF.

This clone turned up a few times. The genes are TRBV29-1 and TRBJ2-2; D possibly corresponds to TRBD1 (5 bases). The ends were cut back, 1 base at V and 3 bases at J, with 9 bases in the middle. There are 14 residues in the CDR3. Germline CDR1 SQVTM, CDR2 ANQGSEA. CDR3 sequence (DNA): TGCAGCGTTGAAGGGGGCGTTGACACCGGGGAGCTGTTTTTT. As protein: CSVEGGVDTGELFF.

The rearrangement links TRBV4-3 to TRBJ2-1; 9 bases map to TRBD2. Germline V gene lookup returns CDR1 LGHNA and CDR2 YSLEER. The J segment lost 2 bases and the V segment lost 0 bases, leaving 8 bases of the junction unmatched. The CDR3 totals 18 residues. Here the CDR3 DNA reads TGCGCCAGCAGCCAAGATTCTAGCGGGAACGGCCCCTACAATGAGCAGTTCTTC. It codes for CASSQDSSGNGPYNEQFF.

The CDR3 spells CASSQDRGADTQYF. As DNA, the CDR3 is TGCGCCAGCAGCCAAGACAGGGGCGCAGATACGCAGTATTTT. The gene calls are TRBV4-3 and TRBJ2-3; a weak D match, TRBD1 (6 bases). This CDR3 spans 14 amino acids. Germline V gives CDR1 LGHNA, CDR2 YSLEER. Trimming cost V 0 bases and J 4 bases, with 8 bases left between them.

This clone is a singleton in its sample. This chain joins TRBV19 and TRBJ1-2; TRBD1 aligns across 10 bases. V shed 2 bases and J 8 bases; nucleotides not matched to a gene: 8. CDR3 length: 15 residues. Per germline, CDR1 LNHDA and CDR2 SQIVND (reference sequence). The CDR3 bases are TGTGCCAGTAGTATATCACCGGGACAGGGGAGCGGCTACACCTTC. This sequence encodes CASSISPGQGSGYTF.

The V and J genes are TRBV5-1 and TRBJ2-2; maybe TRBD1 (5 bases). The germline CDR1 and CDR2 sequences are SGHRS and YFSETQ. V lost 1 base, J lost 4 bases, and 8 bases lay in between. The CDR3 has 14 amino acids. CDR3 sequence reads: CASSLRGGTGELFF. The CDR3 DNA is TGCGCCAGCAGCTTGAGGGGTGGCACCGGGGAGCTGTTTTTT.

The rearrangement links TRBV27 to TRBJ1-1; possibly TRBD1 for D (5 bases). Trimming shortened V by 3 bases and J by 2 bases, and 10 bases separated the two germline ends. CDR3 length: 14 amino acids. Germline V gene lookup returns CDR1 MNHEY and CDR2 SMNVEV (reference sequence). CDR3 in amino acids: CASSFLRGNTEAFF. The CDR3 nucleotides read TGTGCCAGCAGTTTCTTAAGGGGCAACACTGAAGCTTTCTTT.